Listed here are 21 T cell receptor beta chains from one sample, sequenced in a study of T cell repertoires in cytomegalovirus infection. MiXCR, run by TCRdb on the reads, gives a single entry per CDR3 protein. The sample holds approximately 200,000 distinct CDR3 sequences; about 20% are singletons and the top ten take 15% to 20%. Sequencing input: CD8+ T cells from PBMCs. The receptors stem from a human donor in good health (CMV status not recorded). Some clones in this sample may be carry-over from other donors' samples.

This clonotype was seen more than once but under ten times. The V and J genes are TRBV7-9 and TRBJ2-3; 7 nucleotides match TRBD1. CDR3 length: 16 residues. V lost 7 bases and J lost 2; bases outside the gene matches: 12. CDR1 and CDR2 (germline): SEHNR, FQNEAQ (reference sequence). The CDR3 nucleotides read TGTGCCAGCACCGTGTTAGACAGGGCCTCCACAGATACGCAGTATTTT. Translated: CASTVLDRASTDTQYF.

This chain uses TRBV2 with TRBJ2-7, with 11 nucleotides matching TRBD2. Trimming cost V 10 bases and J 2 bases; bases outside gene matches: 10. In germline, CDR1 is SNHLY, CDR2 FYNNEI. CDR3 length equals 15 residues. The CDR3 loop reads CAIRPPSGRTYEQYF. In DNA, the CDR3 is TGTGCCATCCGACCCCCTAGCGGGAGGACCTACGAGCAGTACTTC.

This clonotype was found many times. The V and J genes are TRBV7-8 and TRBJ2-3; 9 bases fit TRBD2. The trim removed 2 bases at V and 6 bases at J, leaving 9 bases unmatched. The CDR3 loop spans 16 amino acids. Germline loops: CDR1 SGHVS, CDR2 FQNEAQ. The CDR3 nucleotides read TGTGCCAGCAGCTTATGGATAGCGGGGGATTTCGATACGCAGTATTTT. It is translated as CASSLWIAGDFDTQYF.

This clonotype came up a few times. This chain connects TRBV10-3 to TRBJ2-1; 9 bases match TRBD1. Per germline, CDR1 ENHRY and CDR2 SYGVKD. This CDR3 comprises 12 residues. With 10 bases clipped from V and 8 bases from J, the junction kept 6 bases outside the gene matches. The CDR3 DNA sequence: TGTGCCACGTGGACAGGGGCGGATGAGCAGTTCTTC. This sequence encodes CATWTGADEQFF.

This clonotype has just one count. The chain recombines TRBV28 with TRBJ1-5; D may be TRBD1 (5 bases). CDR1 MDHEN and CDR2 SYDVKM come from the germline V gene. This CDR3 spans 14 amino acids. V shed 8 bases and J shed 6 bases, with 17 bases lying between them. This CDR3 reads CASSPRGFFQPQHF. Written as DNA, the CDR3 is TGTGCCAGCTCCCCACGGGGGTTTTTTCAGCCCCAGCATTTT.

This clonotype was counted at least ten times. The gene calls are TRBV7-8 and TRBJ1-5; D gene unclear. Germline CDR1 and CDR2: SGHVS and FQNEAQ. The CDR3 spans 16 residues. The germline V and J ends were trimmed by 5 bases and 3 bases, with 17 bases remaining between them. CDR3 DNA: TGTGCCAGCAGCCCCTACCCAGAATATAACAATCAGCCCCAGCATTTT. It specifies CASSPYPEYNNQPQHF. The full variable domain, completed using reference TRBV7-8 and TRBJ1-5, is GAGVSQSPRYKVAKRGQDVALRCDPISGHVSLFWYQQALGQGPEFLTYFQNEAQLDKSGLPSDRFFAERPEGSVSTLKIQRTQQEDSAVYLCASSPYPEYNNQPQHFGDGTRLSIL.

CDR3: CASRGTALEAFF. The CDR3 region has the DNA TGTGCCAGCAGGGGGACAGCCCTGGAGGCTTTCTTT. The chain couples TRBV27 to TRBJ1-1, with 7 bases that match TRBD1. The CDR3 runs to 12 residues. Trimming cost V 6 bases and J 11 bases; bases outside gene matches: 9. CDR1 and CDR2 (germline): MNHEY, SMNVEV (reference sequence).

V gene TRBV28 combines with J gene TRBJ2-3; maybe TRBD1 (6 bases). Deletions cut 5 bases from V and 0 bases from J, with 15 bases between. CDR1 is MDHEN, CDR2 SYDVKM, per germline. The CDR3 runs 16 residues. The CDR3 DNA follows: TGTGCCAGCAGTGGCTCCCAGGGGCGGAGCACAGATACGCAGTATTTT. It yields the protein CASSGSQGRSTDTQYF.

The genes are TRBV27 and TRBJ1-1; TRBD1 matches at 7 bases. This CDR3 has 15 amino acids. Looked up from germline, CDR1 is MNHEY and CDR2 is SMNVEV (reference sequence). The trim removed 5 bases at V and 0 bases at J, leaving 6 bases unmatched. The CDR3 protein is CASSLRQGLNTEAFF. For the CDR3, the DNA is TGTGCCAGCAGTCTCCGACAGGGACTGAACACTGAAGCTTTCTTT.

This clonotype came up a few times. The V gene is TRBV6-2 or TRBV6-3, the J gene TRBJ2-1; D unresolved. With 3 bases removed from V and 3 bases from J, the gap between germline ends came to 3 bases. The germline CDR1 and CDR2 sequences are MNHEY and SVGEGT. The CDR3 totals 12 residues. CDR3 in DNA: TGTGCCAGCAGTTATATCTACAATGAGCAGTTCTTC. Amino acids: CASSYIYNEQFF.

This chain connects TRBV19 to TRBJ1-1, with a weak D call TRBD1 (6 bases). The ends were cut back, 1 base at V and 4 bases at J, with 13 bases in the middle. Germline V gives CDR1 LNHDA, CDR2 SQIVND (reference sequence). This CDR3 is 15 amino acids long. The CDR3 region has the DNA TGTGCCAGTAGTATAGCTTCCAGGGGAGGCACTGAAGCTTTCTTT. As protein: CASSIASRGGTEAFF.

This clonotype was observed a few times. The genes are TRBV24-1 and TRBJ2-1; D is unresolved. The V end was cut by 0 bases, the J end by 5 bases, with 10 bases between. There are 15 residues in the CDR3. Germline V CDR1 and CDR2: KGHDR, SFDVKD. CDR3 amino acids: CATSDLRQANNEQFF. In DNA form, the CDR3 reads TGTGCCACCAGTGATTTGCGGCAGGCGAACAATGAGCAGTTCTTC.

This clonotype showed up many times. The V call is TRBV7-6, the J call TRBJ2-7; a possible D gene is TRBD2 (6 bases). Germline CDR1 reads SGHVS; CDR2 reads FNYEAQ. CDR3 length equals 13 residues. Trimming left V 2 bases short and J 3 bases short, with 8 bases between. In DNA form, the CDR3 reads TGTGCCAGCAGCTTATCGGAGGGCTACGAGCAGTACTTC. As protein: CASSLSEGYEQYF.

The V call is TRBV28, the J call TRBJ1-5; 8 nucleotides match TRBD1. V dropped 5 bases and J dropped 5; count of bases not matched to a gene: 11. The CDR3 runs to 16 residues. The V gene's germline CDR1 is MDHEN and CDR2 SYDVKM. CDR3 sequence: CASSPTGGFWDQPQHF. The CDR3 DNA reads TGTGCCAGCAGTCCTACAGGGGGATTTTGGGATCAGCCCCAGCATTTT.

This clonotype was counted between two and nine times. This chain links TRBV28 with TRBJ2-1, with 7 bases fitting TRBD2. The CDR3 spans 14 residues. Looked up from germline, CDR1 is MDHEN and CDR2 is SYDVKM. V shed 8 bases, J shed 0 bases, and the junction held 4 bases outside the gene matches. Written as DNA, the CDR3 is TGTGCCAGCGGGGGGGGGAGCTCCTACAATGAGCAGTTCTTC. Its translation is CASGGGSSYNEQFF.

This clonotype appeared a few times. The V and J genes are TRBV20-1 and TRBJ1-1, with D unclear. This CDR3 contains 14 residues. With 0 bases removed from V and 6 bases from J, the gap between germline ends came to 14 bases. The germline CDR1 and CDR2 sequences are DFQATT and SNEGSKA (reference sequence). The CDR3 bases are TGCAGTGCTAGAGAAGTCGCGGGTACCGCTGAAGCTTTCTTT. This encodes CSAREVAGTAEAFF.

This clonotype is large (0.1 to 1%) by share. CDR3 DNA: TGTGCCAGCAGCTTATCAGGACAGGGTTCAAAGTCACCCCTCCACTTT. As protein: CASSLSGQGSKSPLHF. The V gene is TRBV7-4, the J gene TRBJ1-6; 8 bases fit TRBD1. Germline CDR1 SGHVT, CDR2 SQSDAQ. The CDR3 covers 16 residues. J gave up 10 bases and V 2 bases, and 10 bases lay outside the gene matches.

The chain is built from TRBV7-9 and TRBJ1-1, with D uncertain. Germline V gene data show CDR1 as SEHNR and CDR2 as FQNEAQ (reference sequence). Trimming took off 4 bases at V and 1 base at J, with 13 bases between the two ends. The CDR3 has 15 residues. Here the CDR3 DNA reads TGTGCCAGCAGCTCTCGCCCAGGACCGAACACTGAAGCTTTCTTT. The encoded protein is CASSSRPGPNTEAFF.

This clonotype turned up a few times. This chain links TRBV4-1 with TRBJ2-1; D may be TRBD1 or TRBD2 (5 bases each). The V end was cut by 1 base, the J end by 8 bases, with 15 bases between. The CDR3 loop spans 15 amino acids. Germline CDR1 is MGHRA and CDR2 is YSYEKL. The CDR3 reads CASSQAPGLMDEQFF. The DNA of the CDR3 is TGCGCCAGCAGCCAAGCTCCGGGGCTCATGGATGAGCAGTTCTTC.

This chain connects TRBV28 to TRBJ1-5; no clear D gene. The CDR3 loop spans 14 amino acids. The germline V gene has CDR1 MDHEN and CDR2 SYDVKM. With 1 base removed from V and 3 bases from J, the gap between germline ends came to 7 bases. DNA of the CDR3: TGTGCCAGCAGTTTATACGGCTCCAATCAGCCCCAGCATTTT. Its protein product is CASSLYGSNQPQHF.

The V and J genes are TRBV28 and TRBJ1-2; no reliable D call. There are 16 residues in the CDR3. V dropped 5 bases and J dropped 3 bases, with 19 bases sitting between them. Looked up from germline, CDR1 is MDHEN and CDR2 is SYDVKM. The CDR3 nucleotides read TGTGCCAGCAGTCCCTGGGAAACTCGGAAGGACTATGGCTACACCTTC. Translated, it gives CASSPWETRKDYGYTF.